This TCR beta chain emerged from a study of shared clonotypes between healthy human individuals. Naive CD8 cells were CD45RO-negative, positively selected for CCR7, excluding terminally differentiated effector memory CD45RA+ cells. It was at deep level that the assay was run. The material for each subset, its genomic DNA, was split evenly across several immunoSEQ plates. The protocol was immunoSEQ multiplex PCR, while the TCRdb copy is restricted to in-frame clones and leaves out a portion. The table lists about 800,000 clones, just over 95% of them singletons. Turning to this clone: The antigen remains unidentified.

Study outcomes and limitations: Across subsets, estimated richness was generally greater for naive than for memory populations. Shared across several donors were about 4.6% of the naive CD4 clonotypes.

Germline V gene lookup returns CDR1 SGHAT and CDR2 FQNNGV. V lost 0 bases and J lost 2; bases outside the gene matches: 7. The CDR3 is made up of 17 amino acids. The material sequenced was naive CD8+ T cells sorted from blood. This chain connects TRBV11-2 to TRBJ2-1, with 7 bases aligning to TRBD2. The TCR originated in a man aged 30 to 45 in good health. Here the CDR3 DNA reads TGTGCCAGCAGCTTAGATCAGGCGGGAGTAGCCTACAATGAGCAGTTCTTC. Translating gives CASSLDQAGVAYNEQFF.